One and the same sample provided the 11 T cell receptor beta chains below, sequenced in a study of T cell responses to AZD1222 COVID-19 vaccine. This table comes from immunoSEQ multiplex PCR, and its TCRdb copy is limited to in-frame clones, with some not included. Of about 100,000 clones listed, around 87% are singletons. This sample comprised peripheral blood, obtained on day 0 of MenACWY control vaccination. The receptors stem from an adult in good health.

The genes are TRBV29-1 and TRBJ1-2; D is undetermined. The CDR3 covers 10 residues. The V gene's germline CDR1 is SQVTM and CDR2 ANQGSEA. Between the trimmed V and J ends, which lost 3 bases and 8 bases, there was a span of 7 bases. The CDR3 sequence: CSVEAGGYTF. The CDR3 DNA is TGCAGCGTTGAGGCGGGAGGCTACACCTTC.

The genes are TRBV3-1 (or the pseudogene TRBV3-2) and TRBJ2-3; 13 bases map to TRBD2. V was clipped by 2 bases and J by 4 bases; unmatched bases: 3. The CDR3 sequence is 16 residues long. Germline V gene sequence: CDR1 LGHDT, CDR2 YNNKEL (reference sequence). The CDR3 here is CASSQRLAGGADTQYF. The CDR3 bases are TGTGCCAGCAGCCAAAGACTAGCGGGGGGAGCAGATACGCAGTATTTT.

The V and J genes are TRBV30 and TRBJ2-7, with D tentatively TRBD1 (5 bases). Germline-derived CDR1 and CDR2 are GTSNPN and SVGIG (reference sequence). This CDR3 spans 11 amino acids. The germline V and J ends were trimmed by 5 bases and 6 bases, with 11 bases remaining between them. CDR3 nucleotide sequence: TGTGCCTGGTCTGGGGCCAGCGAGCAGTACTTC. Translating gives CAWSGASEQYF.

This sequence joins TRBV19 and TRBJ2-7; 11 bases map to TRBD2. The CDR3 totals 20 residues. With V trimmed by 3 bases and J by 0 bases, 16 bases remained unmatched. Germline lookup yields CDR1 LNHDA and CDR2 SQIVND (reference sequence). The CDR3 nucleotides are TGTGCCAGTAGTATTAGAGGCGGGACTAGCGGCCTAATCAGCTCCTACGAGCAGTACTTC. Translated, it gives CASSIRGGTSGLISSYEQYF.

J is TRBJ2-3 and V is TRBV10-3, with TRBD1 as a possible D gene (6 bases). Germline assignment: CDR1 ENHRY and CDR2 SYGVKD. Trimming took 8 bases from V and 6 from J, leaving 12 bases between them. The CDR3 loop spans 12 amino acids. CDR3 protein: CAIGSQGDTQYF. The CDR3 DNA reads as TGTGCCATCGGATCTCAGGGGGATACGCAGTATTTT.

The chain has TRBV7-2 and TRBJ2-3, with 9 bases fitting TRBD2. The CDR3 spans 15 residues. J lost 2 bases, V lost 5 bases, and 5 bases had no gene match. Germline CDR1 SGHTA, CDR2 FQGNSA. CDR3 protein: CASSGGGLATDTQYF. CDR3 sequence (DNA): TGTGCCAGCAGCGGGGGGGGACTAGCCACAGATACGCAGTATTTT. The full variable domain, its missing parts supplied by reference TRBV7-2 and TRBJ2-3, is GAGVSQSPSNKVTEKGKDVELRCDPISGHTALYWYRQSLGQGLEFLIYFQGNSAPDKSGLPSDRFSAERTGGSVSTLTIQRTQQEDSAVYLCASSGGGLATDTQYFGPGTRLTVL.

This clone was seen a single time. The rearrangement links TRBV6-6 to TRBJ1-2; no reliable D call. The germline V and J ends were trimmed by 11 bases and 5 bases, with 15 bases remaining between them. This CDR3 has 12 residues. Germline CDR1 MNHNY, CDR2 SVGAGI (reference sequence). Here the CDR3 reads CAGGSDPYGYTF. CDR3 sequence (DNA): TGTGCCGGCGGTTCAGACCCATATGGCTACACCTTC.

The CDR3 sequence: CASSSFRDRSANYGYTF. CDR3 DNA sequence: TGTGCCAGCAGCTCTTTCCGGGACAGAAGTGCTAACTATGGCTACACCTTC. V is TRBV7-6 and J is TRBJ1-2; 7 nucleotides align to TRBD1. The V segment lost 4 bases and the J segment 0 bases; nucleotides outside the gene matches: 11. Germline loops: CDR1 SGHVS, CDR2 FNYEAQ. This CDR3 is built from 17 residues.

V and J are TRBV10-2 and TRBJ1-2; D is possibly TRBD1 (5 bases). From germline, CDR1 is WSHSY and CDR2 SAAADI. CDR3 length: 12 residues. V lost 7 bases, J lost 2 bases, and 8 bases lay in between. The CDR3 region is CASNGDNYGYTF. In nucleotides, the CDR3 is TGCGCCAGCAACGGGGACAACTATGGCTACACCTTC.

This chain joins TRBV5-1 and TRBJ2-1; possibly TRBD1 for D (5 bases). CDR3 size: 14 residues. Between the trimmed V and J ends, which lost 1 base and 4 bases, there was a span of 9 bases. Germline V lookup: CDR1 SGHRS, CDR2 YFSETQ. The CDR3 DNA reads TGCGCCAGCAGCTTGCGACAGAGTTACAATGAGCAGTTCTTC. Protein: CASSLRQSYNEQFF.

V usage is TRBV2 and J usage is TRBJ2-7; D is unclear. V was trimmed by 3 bases and J by 0 bases, leaving 9 bases between them. The CDR3 has 14 residues. Germline-derived CDR1 and CDR2 are SNHLY and FYNNEI. This chain's CDR3 is CASSEWQNSYEQYF. CDR3 bases: TGTGCCAGCAGTGAGTGGCAAAACTCCTACGAGCAGTACTTC. Complete variable domain (other parts from reference TRBV2 and TRBJ2-7): EPEVTQTPSHQVTQMGQEVILRCVPISNHLYFYWYRQILGQKVEFLVSFYNNEISEKSEIFDDQFSVERPDGSNFTLKIRSTKLEDSAMYFCASSEWQNSYEQYFGPGTRLTVT.